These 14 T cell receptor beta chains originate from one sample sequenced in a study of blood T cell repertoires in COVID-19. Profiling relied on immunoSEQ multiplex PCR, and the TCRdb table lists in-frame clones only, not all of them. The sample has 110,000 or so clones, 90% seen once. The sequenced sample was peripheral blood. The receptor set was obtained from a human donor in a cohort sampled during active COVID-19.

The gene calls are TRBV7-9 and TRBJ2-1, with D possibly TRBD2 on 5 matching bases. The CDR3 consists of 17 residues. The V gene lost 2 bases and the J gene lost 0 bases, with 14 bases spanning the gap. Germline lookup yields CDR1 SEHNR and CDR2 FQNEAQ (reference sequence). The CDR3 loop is CASSLRGRAFSYNEQFF. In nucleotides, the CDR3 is TGTGCCAGCAGCTTACGAGGGCGGGCTTTCTCCTACAATGAGCAGTTCTTC.

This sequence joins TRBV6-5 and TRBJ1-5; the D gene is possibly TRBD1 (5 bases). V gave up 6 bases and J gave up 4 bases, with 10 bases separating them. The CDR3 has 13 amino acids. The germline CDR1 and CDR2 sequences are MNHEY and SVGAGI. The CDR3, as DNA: TGTGCCAGCAGGGGGGGTATGAATCAGCCCCAGCATTTT. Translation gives CASRGGMNQPQHF.

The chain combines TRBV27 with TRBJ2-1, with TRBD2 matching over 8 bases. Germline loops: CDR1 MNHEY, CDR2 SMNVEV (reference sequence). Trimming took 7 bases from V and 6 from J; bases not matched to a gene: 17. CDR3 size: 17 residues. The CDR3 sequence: CASTGDPLAGKRNEQFF. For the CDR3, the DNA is TGTGCCAGCACTGGGGACCCCCTAGCGGGCAAGCGCAATGAGCAGTTCTTC.

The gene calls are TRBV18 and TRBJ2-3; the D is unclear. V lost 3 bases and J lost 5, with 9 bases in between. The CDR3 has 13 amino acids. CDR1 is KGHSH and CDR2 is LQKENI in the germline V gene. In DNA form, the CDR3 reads TGTGCCAGCTCACCCCATCCAAAAGATACGCAGTATTTT. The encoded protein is CASSPHPKDTQYF.

The CDR3 DNA sequence: TGTGCCAGCAGGCCGACAGTTCTTTATGGCTACACCTTC. Translating it yields CASRPTVLYGYTF. This rearrangement joins TRBV12-3 or TRBV12-4 to TRBJ1-2; the D gene is possibly TRBD1 (5 bases). The CDR3 is 13 residues long. Trimming stripped 6 bases from V and 5 bases from J, with 13 bases between.

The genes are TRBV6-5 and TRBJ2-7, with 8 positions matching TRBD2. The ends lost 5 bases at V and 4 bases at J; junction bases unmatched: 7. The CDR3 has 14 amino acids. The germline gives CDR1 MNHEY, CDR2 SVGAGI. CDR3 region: CASSPGGGGYEQYF. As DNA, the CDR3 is TGTGCCAGCAGTCCCGGGGGGGGAGGGTACGAGCAGTACTTC.

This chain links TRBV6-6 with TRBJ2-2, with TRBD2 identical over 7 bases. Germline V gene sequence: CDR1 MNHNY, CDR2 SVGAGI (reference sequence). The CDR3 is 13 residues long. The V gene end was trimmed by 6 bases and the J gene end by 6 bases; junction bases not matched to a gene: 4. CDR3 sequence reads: CASRTRGAGELFF. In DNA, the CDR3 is TGTGCCAGCAGGACACGGGGGGCCGGGGAGCTGTTTTTT.

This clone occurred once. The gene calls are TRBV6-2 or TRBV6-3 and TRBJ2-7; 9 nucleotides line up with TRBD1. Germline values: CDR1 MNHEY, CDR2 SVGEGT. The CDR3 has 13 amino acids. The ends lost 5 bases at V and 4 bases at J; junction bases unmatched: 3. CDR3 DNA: TGTGCCAGCAGTCACAGGGGGCGATACGAGCAGTACTTC. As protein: CASSHRGRYEQYF.

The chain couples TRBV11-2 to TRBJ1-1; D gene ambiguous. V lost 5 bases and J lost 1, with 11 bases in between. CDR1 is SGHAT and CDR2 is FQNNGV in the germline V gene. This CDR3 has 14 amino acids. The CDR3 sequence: CASSQTLGNTEAFF. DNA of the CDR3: TGTGCCAGCAGCCAGACTCTGGGGAACACTGAAGCTTTCTTT.

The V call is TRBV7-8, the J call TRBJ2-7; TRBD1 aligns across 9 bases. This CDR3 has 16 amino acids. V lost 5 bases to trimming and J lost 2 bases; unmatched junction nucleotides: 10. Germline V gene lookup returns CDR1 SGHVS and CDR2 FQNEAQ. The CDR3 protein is CASSRPGTGRTYEQYF. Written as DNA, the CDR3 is TGTGCCAGCAGCCGACCGGGGACAGGGCGAACCTACGAGCAGTACTTC.

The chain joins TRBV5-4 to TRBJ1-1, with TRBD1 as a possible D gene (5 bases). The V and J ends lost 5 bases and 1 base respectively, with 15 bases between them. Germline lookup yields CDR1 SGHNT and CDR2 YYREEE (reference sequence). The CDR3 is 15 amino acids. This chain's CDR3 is CASSSIHGGNTEAFF. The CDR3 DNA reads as TGTGCCAGCAGTTCTATCCACGGGGGGAACACTGAAGCTTTCTTT. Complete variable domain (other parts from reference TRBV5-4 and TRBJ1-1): ETGVTQSPTHLIKTRGQQVTLRCSSQSGHNTVSWYQQALGQGPQFIFQYYREEENGRGNFPPRFSGLQFPNYSSELNVNALELDDSALYLCASSSIHGGNTEAFFGQGTRLTVV.

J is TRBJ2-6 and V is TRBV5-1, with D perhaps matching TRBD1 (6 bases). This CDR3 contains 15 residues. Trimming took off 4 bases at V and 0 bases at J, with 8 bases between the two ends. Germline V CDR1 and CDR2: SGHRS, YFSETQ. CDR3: CASSKGDSGANVLTF. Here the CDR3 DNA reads TGCGCCAGCAGCAAGGGGGACTCTGGGGCCAACGTCCTGACTTTC.

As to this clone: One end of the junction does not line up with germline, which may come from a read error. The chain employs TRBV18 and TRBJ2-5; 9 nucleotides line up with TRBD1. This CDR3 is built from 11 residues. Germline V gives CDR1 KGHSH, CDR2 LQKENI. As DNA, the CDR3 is TGTGCCAGCTCATTCGGGACAGGGTTTCACTTC. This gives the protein CASSFGTGFHF. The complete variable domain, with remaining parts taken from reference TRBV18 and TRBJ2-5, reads NAGVMQNPRHLVRRRGQEARLRCSPMKGHSHVYWYRQLPEEGLKFMVYLQKENIIDESGMPKERFSAEFPKEGPSILRIQQVVRGDSAAYFCASSFGTGFHFGPGTRLLVL.

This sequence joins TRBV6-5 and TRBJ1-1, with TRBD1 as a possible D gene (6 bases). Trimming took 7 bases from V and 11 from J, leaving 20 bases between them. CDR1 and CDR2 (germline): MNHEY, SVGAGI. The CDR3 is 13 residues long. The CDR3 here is CASIPDSLSRAFF. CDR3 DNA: TGTGCCAGCATCCCGGACAGCCTGAGTAGGGCTTTCTTT.